The 30 T cell receptor beta chains below come from one sample, sequenced in a study of OX40 agonist ivuxolimab in advanced cancers. Library construction relied on the immunoSEQ multiplex PCR assay. The table was pulled from immuneACCESS by TCRdb, which kept in-frame rearrangements only. Such tables lose some clones; where checked, under half of the loss comes from unresolved V genes, and the rest has no known cause. The sample table holds some 42,000 clones, of which more than 70% were seen once. The ten biggest clones cover 20% to 25% of the sample. The sequencing used CD4+ or CD8+ T cells sorted from blood, collected in a trial of the OX40 agonist ivuxolimab. All receptors come from an adult with an advanced solid tumor such as melanoma, head and neck, liver or kidney cancer.

This chain connects TRBV27 to TRBJ2-3; 9 bases fit TRBD1. V lost 3 bases and J lost 3; bases outside the gene matches: 4. Germline V gene sequence: CDR1 MNHEY, CDR2 SMNVEV (reference sequence). The CDR3 is 15 amino acids. Written as DNA, the CDR3 is TGTGCCAGCAGTTTCCAAGGACAGGGGACAGATACGCAGTATTTT. Amino acids: CASSFQGQGTDTQYF.

The chain recombines TRBV4-3 with TRBJ1-1, with unresolved D. CDR1 and CDR2 from the germline V gene are LGHNA and YSLEER. Between the trimmed V and J ends, which lost 0 bases and 0 bases, there was a span of 11 bases. The CDR3 extends over 16 amino acids. The CDR3 DNA reads as TGCGCCAGCAGCCAAGATTGGGCCGGCTTGAACACTGAAGCTTTCTTT. This gives the protein CASSQDWAGLNTEAFF.

V and J are TRBV7-9 and TRBJ1-1; TRBD1 is a possible D gene (5 bases). CDR3 size: 15 residues. Trimming shortened V by 4 bases and J by 5 bases, and 17 bases separated the two germline ends. Germline lookup yields CDR1 SEHNR and CDR2 FQNEAQ (reference sequence). CDR3 amino acids: CASSSPSRAETEAFF. The CDR3 nucleotides read TGTGCCAGCAGCTCTCCCAGCAGGGCGGAAACTGAAGCTTTCTTT.

Written as DNA, the CDR3 is TGCAGTCATAGAACTAATTACGAGCAGTACTTC. This gives the protein CSHRTNYEQYF. This rearrangement joins TRBV20-1 to TRBJ2-7; no clear D gene. The V and J ends lost 8 bases and 4 bases respectively, with 12 bases between them. Per germline, CDR1 DFQATT and CDR2 SNEGSKA (reference sequence). The CDR3 has 11 residues.

The rearrangement links TRBV7-9 to TRBJ1-1; 9 nucleotides agree with TRBD1. V was clipped by 1 base and J by 1 base; unmatched bases: 4. The CDR3 length is 16 residues. Germline-derived CDR1 and CDR2 are SEHNR and FQNEAQ (reference sequence). CDR3 sequence (DNA): TGTGCCAGCAGCTTAGTGGGACAGGGCCGGAACACTGAAGCTTTCTTT. Amino acid sequence: CASSLVGQGRNTEAFF.

The chain employs TRBV4-3 and TRBJ2-1, with D possibly being TRBD2 (6 bases). CDR1 and CDR2 (germline): LGHNA, YSLEER. The CDR3 covers 14 residues. V gave up 3 bases and J gave up 8 bases, with 14 bases separating them. The CDR3 coding sequence is TGCGCCAGCAGCCAGGGCTTGGGGGACTATGAGCAGTTCTTC. It yields the protein CASSQGLGDYEQFF.

The genes are TRBV13 and TRBJ2-1, with 9 positions matching TRBD1. Germline V gene lookup returns CDR1 PRHDT and CDR2 FYEKMQ (reference sequence). The CDR3 contains 15 residues. After removal of 3 bases from V and 6 bases from J, the junction contained 6 bases not matched to a gene. The CDR3 here is CASSLSGQGANEQFF. CDR3 sequence (DNA): TGTGCCAGCAGCTTGTCGGGACAGGGAGCCAATGAGCAGTTCTTC.

In this sample, this clone turned up once. V and J are TRBV4-1 and TRBJ1-6; D remains unclear. Trimming pared 0 bases from V and 6 bases from J, leaving 15 bases between. Germline V gene sequence: CDR1 MGHRA, CDR2 YSYEKL. This CDR3 comprises 17 residues. The CDR3 sequence: CASSQDVVARGNSPLHF. CDR3 in DNA: TGCGCCAGCAGCCAAGATGTAGTGGCACGGGGTAATTCACCCCTCCACTTT.

This rearrangement joins TRBV11-2 to TRBJ1-4; a possible D gene is TRBD1 (5 bases). Germline loops: CDR1 SGHAT, CDR2 FQNNGV. The germline V and J ends were trimmed by 3 bases and 9 bases, with 17 bases remaining between them. The CDR3 is made up of 15 amino acids. In DNA, the CDR3 is TGTGCCAGCAGCTTGAATCCCCGGGACCACAAAAAACTGTTTTTT. This encodes CASSLNPRDHKKLFF.

This chain connects TRBV6-5 to TRBJ1-5; TRBD1 is a possible D gene (5 bases). This CDR3 is built from 14 residues. The germline gives CDR1 MNHEY, CDR2 SVGAGI. V lost 0 bases and J 5 bases, leaving 8 bases between the germline ends. The CDR3 loop is CASSYSRGDQPQHF. The CDR3, as DNA: TGTGCCAGCAGTTACTCAAGAGGGGATCAGCCCCAGCATTTT.

The rearrangement uses TRBV5-5 and TRBJ2-7; no clear D gene. CDR3 size: 14 residues. Germline V gene sequence: CDR1 SGHKS, CDR2 YYEKEE (reference sequence). V lost 5 bases and J lost 2, with 14 bases in between. The CDR3 protein is CASSQDGDTYEQYF. The CDR3 bases are TGTGCCAGCAGTCAGGACGGTGACACCTACGAGCAGTACTTC.

This chain connects TRBV2 to TRBJ2-6; 8 bases are a match to TRBD1. Germline-derived CDR1 and CDR2 are SNHLY and FYNNEI. The CDR3 loop spans 16 amino acids. The ends lost 7 bases at V and 0 bases at J; junction bases unmatched: 5. As DNA, the CDR3 is TGTGCCAGCAACTGGGACAGGTACTCTGGGGCCAACGTCCTGACTTTC. It is translated as CASNWDRYSGANVLTF.

This sequence joins TRBV7-2 and TRBJ1-1; D gene uncertain. Trimming stripped 1 base from V and 1 base from J, with 7 bases between. Germline CDR1 and CDR2: SGHTA and FQGNSA. The CDR3 is 14 amino acids. Here the CDR3 reads CASSLGQPNTEAFF. In DNA, the CDR3 is TGTGCCAGCAGCTTAGGCCAGCCGAACACTGAAGCTTTCTTT.

Judged by abundance, this clone is medium-sized. The chain couples TRBV11-1 to TRBJ2-7, with D perhaps TRBD2 (5 bases). Between the trimmed V and J ends, which lost 2 bases and 4 bases, there was a span of 9 bases. The germline CDR1 and CDR2 sequences are SGHAT and FQDESV (reference sequence). CDR3 length: 13 residues. Here the CDR3 DNA reads TGTGCCAGCAGCTTATATGGGGAGTACGAGCAGTACTTC. This sequence encodes CASSLYGEYEQYF.

V is TRBV4-1 and J is TRBJ1-2; TRBD1 might be the D (5 bases). The CDR3 runs 13 residues. V was cut by 3 bases and J by 6 bases, with 11 bases left in between. Germline CDR1 and CDR2: MGHRA and YSYEKL. The DNA for the CDR3 is TGCGCCAGCAGCCACCAGGGAGCGGATGGCTACACCTTC. The encoded protein is CASSHQGADGYTF.

The chain joins TRBV7-9 to TRBJ2-5; 8 nucleotides line up with TRBD1. V gave up 0 bases and J gave up 3 bases; unmatched junction bases: 3. The CDR3 is 15 amino acids. Germline assignment: CDR1 SEHNR and CDR2 FQNEAQ (reference sequence). The CDR3 region is CASSLAQDREETQYF. The CDR3 DNA sequence: TGTGCCAGCAGCTTAGCACAGGACAGGGAAGAGACCCAGTACTTC.

The rearrangement links TRBV7-9 to TRBJ1-1; D is undetermined. Germline loops: CDR1 SEHNR, CDR2 FQNEAQ (reference sequence). V lost 1 base and J lost 1, with 10 bases in between. This CDR3 is built from 15 residues. The CDR3 DNA is TGTGCCAGCAGCTTAGGCGGGTCGGGGAACACTGAAGCTTTCTTT. This encodes CASSLGGSGNTEAFF.

The rearrangement links TRBV28 to TRBJ1-6; 11 bases fit TRBD1. Germline loops: CDR1 MDHEN, CDR2 SYDVKM. With V trimmed by 4 bases and J by 0 bases, 8 bases remained unmatched. The length of the CDR3 is 19 residues. The CDR3 region is CASSSRTGGESSYNSPLHF. CDR3 nucleotides: TGTGCCAGCAGTTCCCGGACAGGGGGCGAAAGCTCCTATAATTCACCCCTCCACTTT.

J is TRBJ2-1 and V is TRBV7-9; D gene ambiguous. V shed 3 bases and J shed 2 bases, with 2 bases lying between them. CDR1 is SEHNR and CDR2 is FQNEAQ in the germline V gene (reference sequence). CDR3 length equals 12 residues. The CDR3 DNA follows: TGTGCCAGCAGCTTTCCCTACAATGAGCAGTTCTTC. Translation gives CASSFPYNEQFF.

This clone was recorded a few times. The rearrangement links TRBV5-5 to TRBJ1-1, with TRBD1 matching 9 bases. The CDR3 consists of 14 residues. Germline CDR1 and CDR2: SGHKS and YYEKEE (reference sequence). V was pared by 3 bases and J by 2 bases, with 2 bases of the junction left unmatched. In DNA form, the CDR3 reads TGTGCCAGCAGCTGGACAGGGGCTAACACTGAAGCTTTCTTT. This encodes CASSWTGANTEAFF.

The CDR3 protein is CASSQDLGLYTEYGYTF. Written as DNA, the CDR3 is TGCGCCAGCAGCCAAGATCTCGGGCTCTATACTGAGTATGGCTACACCTTC. The rearrangement links TRBV4-3 to TRBJ1-2; D call uncertain. Germline V gives CDR1 LGHNA, CDR2 YSLEER. The CDR3 consists of 17 residues. V lost 0 bases and J lost 5, with 19 bases in between.

The gene calls are TRBV28 and TRBJ1-5; D is uncertain. V gave up 6 bases and J gave up 0 bases, with 15 bases separating them. Per germline, CDR1 MDHEN and CDR2 SYDVKM. This CDR3 is 16 amino acids long. CDR3 sequence (DNA): TGTGCCAGCAGACGGTGGCAGTCTGGTAGCAATCAGCCCCAGCATTTT. It translates to CASRRWQSGSNQPQHF. Full variable domain (rest looked up from reference TRBV28 and TRBJ1-5): DVKVTQSSRYLVKRTGEKVFLECVQDMDHENMFWYRQDPGLGLRLIYFSYDVKMKEKGDIPEGYSVSREKKERFSLILESASTNQTSMYLCASRRWQSGSNQPQHFGDGTRLSIL.

The genes are TRBV11-2 and TRBJ2-7, with 10 nucleotides matching TRBD1. The CDR3 contains 15 residues. The V segment lost 4 bases and the J segment 2 bases; nucleotides outside the gene matches: 5. Germline V gene data show CDR1 as SGHAT and CDR2 as FQNNGV. DNA for the CDR3: TGTGCCAGCAGCTCCGGACAGGGGGTGACCTACGAGCAGTACGTC. As protein: CASSSGQGVTYEQYV.

This clone was detected only a few times. V is TRBV28 and J is TRBJ2-1, with 7 bases fitting TRBD2. Germline V gene sequence: CDR1 MDHEN, CDR2 SYDVKM. Losses at the gene ends were 6 bases for V and 5 bases for J; bases not matched to a gene: 10. The CDR3 contains 15 residues. DNA for the CDR3: TGTGCCAGCAGACGGGAGGTATCGGCCCACAATGAGCAGTTCTTC. This codes for CASRREVSAHNEQFF.

This clone was seen just once. The chain combines TRBV11-3 with TRBJ1-1; TRBD1 matches at 8 bases. The germline gives CDR1 SGHNT, CDR2 YENEEA. CDR3 length: 14 residues. V was clipped by 5 bases and J by 3 bases; unmatched bases: 5. CDR3 DNA sequence: TGTGCCAGCAGCCCCAGGGGGCGAGACACTGAAGCTTTCTTT. This gives the protein CASSPRGRDTEAFF.

The rearrangement links TRBV27 to TRBJ2-7; TRBD2 aligns across 12 bases. Per the germline V gene, CDR1 is MNHEY and CDR2 is SMNVEV (reference sequence). J gave up 2 bases and V 5 bases, and 1 base lay outside the gene matches. The CDR3 totals 14 residues. This CDR3 is CASSLAGGPYEQYF. The DNA for the CDR3 is TGTGCCAGCAGTCTAGCGGGGGGGCCCTACGAGCAGTACTTC.

The chain links TRBV28 to TRBJ1-2, with TRBD1 matching 10 bases. Germline V gene data show CDR1 as MDHEN and CDR2 as SYDVKM. V lost 2 bases and J lost 8; bases outside the gene matches: 5. This CDR3 spans 14 amino acids. CDR3 bases: TGTGCCAGCAGTTTAGGGGACAGGGGTGCGGGCTACACCTTC. It is translated as CASSLGDRGAGYTF.

This rearrangement joins TRBV13 to TRBJ1-6; D is unclear. Germline values: CDR1 PRHDT, CDR2 FYEKMQ (reference sequence). Trimming stripped 2 bases from V and 8 bases from J, with 13 bases between. CDR3 size: 15 residues. Here the CDR3 DNA reads TGTGCCAGCAGCTTATTTGGCTCTCTCGATTCACCCCTCCACTTT. It codes for CASSLFGSLDSPLHF.

The chain employs TRBV21-1 and TRBJ1-5. TRBV21-1 is noted as a pseudogene. CDR3 length equals 16 residues. The CDR3 sequence is CASSRDPLADNQPQHF. In DNA form, the CDR3 reads TGTGCCAGCAGCAGGGACCCTTTAGCAGACAATCAGCCCCAGCATTTT.

This rearrangement joins TRBV27 to TRBJ2-1, with 7 bases that match TRBD2. CDR1 and CDR2 from the germline V gene are MNHEY and SMNVEV (reference sequence). V trimming: 6 bases; J trimming: 4 bases; junction bases outside the gene matches: 6. The CDR3 has 14 residues. CDR3 nucleotides: TGTGCCAGCAGCGGGGGACTAACATACAATGAGCAGTTCTTC. This translates into CASSGGLTYNEQFF.